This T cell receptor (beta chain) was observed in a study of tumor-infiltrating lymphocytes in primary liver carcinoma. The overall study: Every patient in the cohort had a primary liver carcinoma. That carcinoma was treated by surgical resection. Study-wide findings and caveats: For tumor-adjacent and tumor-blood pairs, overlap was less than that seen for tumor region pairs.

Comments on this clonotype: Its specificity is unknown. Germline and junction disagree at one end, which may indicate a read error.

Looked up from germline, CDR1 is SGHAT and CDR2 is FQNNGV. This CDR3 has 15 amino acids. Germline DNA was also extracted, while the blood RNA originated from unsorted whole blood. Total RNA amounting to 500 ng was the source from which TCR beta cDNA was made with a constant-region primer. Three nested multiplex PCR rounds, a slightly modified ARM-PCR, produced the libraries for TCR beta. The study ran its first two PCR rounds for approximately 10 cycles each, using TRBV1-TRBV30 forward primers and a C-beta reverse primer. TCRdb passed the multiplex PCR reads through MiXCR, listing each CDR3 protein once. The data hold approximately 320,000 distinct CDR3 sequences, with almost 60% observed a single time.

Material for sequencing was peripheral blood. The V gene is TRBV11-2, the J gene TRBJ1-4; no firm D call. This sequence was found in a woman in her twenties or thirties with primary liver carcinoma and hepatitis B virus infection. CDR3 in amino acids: CASSTRKATNVKLFF. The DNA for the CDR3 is TGCGCCAGCAGCACGAGAAAAGCAACTAATGTAAAACTGTTTTTT.